This is a list of T cell receptor beta chains from one sample in a study of chemoradiotherapy in HPV16-positive cancers. Measured with immunoSEQ multiplex PCR; TCRdb has only the in-frame clones, and not every one. The sample has around 22,000 clones, over 85% seen once. The material sequenced was blood, taken from a patient who underwent chemoradiotherapy. The receptors derive from a human donor with HPV-associated anogenital cancer. Both conserved end residues are part of each CDR3. The D gene is left open where the match is weak. Clone size appears in some rows only: once, few, many, or a class for an expanded clone.

CDR3 DNA: TGCGCCAGCAGCCAAGATTTTTGGGGTGGGACTAGCGGCACAGATACGCAGTATTTT
CDR3 protein: CASSQDFWGGTSGTDTQYF
J gene: TRBJ2-3
D gene: TRBD2
V gene: TRBV4-1
clone size: -

CDR3 DNA: TGCGCCAGCAGCCAATTACAGGGGGCTGCGGGGACTGAAGCTTTCTTT
CDR3 protein: CASSQLQGAAGTEAFF
J gene: TRBJ1-1
D gene: TRBD1
V gene: TRBV4-1
clone size: -

CDR3 DNA: TGTGCCAGCAGTGAAGTCCTAGGGTCCCAAGAGACCCAGTACTTC
CDR3 protein: CASSEVLGSQETQYF
J gene: TRBJ2-5
D gene: -
V gene: TRBV6-1
clone size: -

CDR3 DNA: TGTGCCAGCAGTACCACGACAGTTAATAATTCACCCCTCCACTTT
CDR3 protein: CASSTTTVNNSPLHF
J gene: TRBJ1-6
D gene: -
V gene: TRBV6-1
clone size: -

CDR3 DNA: TGTGCCAGCAGTTATGCAAGAGAGATTAGGACAGATACGCAGTATTTT
CDR3 protein: CASSYAREIRTDTQYF
J gene: TRBJ2-3
D gene: -
V gene: TRBV6-5
clone size: -

CDR3 DNA: TGCGCCAGCAGCCCCAAAGGGGTGAACACCGGGGAGCTGTTTTTT
CDR3 protein: CASSPKGVNTGELFF
J gene: TRBJ2-2
D gene: -
V gene: TRBV4-3
clone size: -

CDR3 DNA: TGTGCCAGCAGCTCCAGGGGGCAGGGCACTGAAGCTTTCTTT
CDR3 protein: CASSSRGQGTEAFF
J gene: TRBJ1-1
D gene: TRBD1
V gene: TRBV7-9
clone size: -

CDR3 DNA: TGTGCCAGCAGCTTAGCGACCGCGGGGGGGAGGACCTACGAGCAGTACTTC
CDR3 protein: CASSLATAGGRTYEQYF
J gene: TRBJ2-7
D gene: TRBD2
V gene: TRBV7-2
clone size: -

CDR3 DNA: TGTGCCAGCAGGGCGACCGGGATTAGAGGGGAAAAACTGTTTTTT
CDR3 protein: CASRATGIRGEKLFF
J gene: TRBJ1-4
D gene: -
V gene: TRBV2
clone size: -

CDR3 DNA: TGTGCCAGCAGCCCCACCGGGACGGCTCCCTACGAGCAGTACTTC
CDR3 protein: CASSPTGTAPYEQYF
J gene: TRBJ2-7
D gene: -
V gene: TRBV5-4
clone size: -

CDR3 DNA: TGTGCCACCGGGACAAGGAACACCGGGGAGCTGTTTTTT
CDR3 protein: CATGTRNTGELFF
J gene: TRBJ2-2
D gene: -
V gene: TRBV2
clone size: -

CDR3 DNA: TGTGCCAGCAGCTTTAACCGGGACAGGGCACGGGGAGGCTACACCTTC
CDR3 protein: CASSFNRDRARGGYTF
J gene: TRBJ1-2
D gene: TRBD1
V gene: TRBV13
clone size: -

CDR3 DNA: TGTGCCAGCAGCCGCCTTAGCTGGGACAGGGACAATGAGCAGTTCTTC
CDR3 protein: CASSRLSWDRDNEQFF
J gene: TRBJ2-1
D gene: TRBD1
V gene: TRBV7-9
clone size: -

CDR3 DNA: TGTGCCACCAGCAGAGGAAGACTAGCGGGAGTCAATGAGCAGTTCTTC
CDR3 protein: CATSRGRLAGVNEQFF
J gene: TRBJ2-1
D gene: TRBD2
V gene: TRBV15
clone size: -

CDR3 DNA: TGTGCCAGCAGTGAAGGGGTAGGGACAGGGGGCCTCGGCTACACCTTC
CDR3 protein: CASSEGVGTGGLGYTF
J gene: TRBJ1-2
D gene: TRBD1
V gene: TRBV6-1
clone size: once

CDR3 DNA: TGTGCCAGCAGCAGGCCTAGCGGGAGACCAAACGAGCAGTACTTC
CDR3 protein: CASSRPSGRPNEQYF
J gene: TRBJ2-7
D gene: -
V gene: TRBV21-1
clone size: -